These 32 T cell receptor beta chains were sequenced from one sample in a study of T cells after yellow fever vaccination. Each CDR3 protein is one row after TCRdb ran MiXCR on the 5' RACE reads. The table lists approximately 550,000 distinct CDR3 sequences, roughly 19% of them singletons. The sample here was PBMCs, taken 15 days after the yellow fever booster vaccination. The receptors were gathered from a young man who received the YFV17D yellow fever vaccine.

This clonotype has only a few counts. The chain combines TRBV6-1 with TRBJ2-3, with a possible D match to TRBD2 (5 bases). V was pared by 0 bases and J by 1 base, with 8 bases between. CDR1 is MNHNS, CDR2 SASEGT, per germline. This CDR3 has 15 residues. The CDR3: CASSEAPLGTDTQYF. The CDR3 DNA reads TGTGCCAGCAGTGAAGCTCCACTAGGCACAGATACGCAGTATTTT.

This chain uses TRBV5-1 with TRBJ2-7; possible D gene TRBD2, 6 bases. The CDR3 contains 14 residues. Trimming took off 2 bases at V and 9 bases at J, with 18 bases between the two ends. Germline V gene lookup returns CDR1 SGHRS and CDR2 YFSETQ. The chain's CDR3 is CASSFSGGFRGQYF. In nucleotides, the CDR3 is TGCGCCAGCAGCTTCTCCGGGGGTTTCCGCGGGCAGTACTTC.

The V gene is TRBV5-4, the J gene TRBJ2-1, with a tentative D call TRBD1 (5 bases). The CDR3 length is 12 residues. V shed 9 bases and J shed 8 bases, with 15 bases lying between them. Germline assignment: CDR1 SGHNT and CDR2 YYREEE (reference sequence). The CDR3 reads CATSLRGYEQFF. DNA for the CDR3: TGTGCCACCAGTTTAAGGGGTTATGAGCAGTTCTTC.

This clonotype was counted once. Mismatch with germline at one junction end may stem from a read error. The chain recombines TRBV7-7 with TRBJ2-1; the match to TRBD2 covers 7 bases. Germline V gene data show CDR1 as SSHAT and CDR2 as FNYEAQ (reference sequence). The CDR3 consists of 14 residues. Here the CDR3 reads CASSPTSVPEEQFF. Written as DNA, the CDR3 is TGTGCTAGCAGCCCAACTAGCGTCCCCGAAGAGCAGTTCTTC.

This clonotype was counted a few times. The chain employs TRBV7-2 and TRBJ2-7; D gene unclear. The CDR3 has 13 amino acids. The germline CDR1 and CDR2 sequences are SGHTA and FQGNSA. The V and J ends lost 5 bases and 2 bases respectively, with 10 bases between them. The CDR3 here is CASSPRNAYEQYF. Here the CDR3 DNA reads TGTGCCAGCAGCCCCCGGAACGCCTACGAGCAGTACTTC.

The table lists this clonotype with a few counts. The J gene is TRBJ2-7, the V gene TRBV18; D is possibly TRBD1 (6 bases). The germline V and J ends were trimmed by 6 bases and 7 bases, with 19 bases remaining between them. The CDR3 spans 14 residues. CDR1 is KGHSH and CDR2 is LQKENI in the germline V gene. Here the CDR3 DNA reads TGTGCCAGCTCCCCCGGGACACCGATTATGGAGCAGTACTTC. It encodes CASSPGTPIMEQYF.

This clonotype was seen more than once but under ten times. The V and J genes are TRBV18 and TRBJ2-7; D not resolved. Germline lookup yields CDR1 KGHSH and CDR2 LQKENI. This CDR3 spans 15 amino acids. V was trimmed by 6 bases and J by 3 bases, leaving 18 bases between them. CDR3 residues: CASSPGLGTIYEQYF. DNA of the CDR3: TGTGCCAGCTCCCCCGGGTTGGGCACAATCTACGAGCAGTACTTC. The full variable domain, completed using reference TRBV18 and TRBJ2-7, is NAGVMQNPRHLVRRRGQEARLRCSPMKGHSHVYWYRQLPEEGLKFMVYLQKENIIDESGMPKERFSAEFPKEGPSILRIQQVVRGDSAAYFCASSPGLGTIYEQYFGPGTRLTVT.

The rearrangement uses TRBV25-1 and TRBJ2-5; no definite D call. Trimming removed 3 bases at V and 7 bases at J, with 6 bases between. Germline V gene sequence: CDR1 MGHDK, CDR2 SYGVNS. The CDR3 has 11 residues. Written as DNA, the CDR3 is TGTGCCAGCAGTGATGTGGGGACCCAGTACTTC. This encodes CASSDVGTQYF. The complete variable domain, with remaining parts taken from reference TRBV25-1 and TRBJ2-5, reads EADIYQTPRYLVIGTGKKITLECSQTMGHDKMYWYQQDPGMELHLIHYSYGVNSTEKGDLSSESTVSRIRTEHFPLTLESARPSHTSQYLCASSDVGTQYFGPGTRLLVL.

This clonotype was counted a few times. J is TRBJ2-6 and V is TRBV12-3 or TRBV12-4, with TRBD2 identical over 7 bases. V was pared by 6 bases and J by 0 bases, with 2 bases of the junction left unmatched. The CDR3 loop spans 15 amino acids. CDR3 nucleotide sequence: TGTGCCAGCAGCCGGGAGGCCTCTGGGGCCAACGTCCTGACTTTC. It is translated as CASSREASGANVLTF.

V usage is TRBV18 and J usage is TRBJ2-1; 13 nucleotides align to TRBD2. Per the germline V gene, CDR1 is KGHSH and CDR2 is LQKENI. After removal of 5 bases from V and 8 bases from J, the junction contained 6 bases not matched to a gene. CDR3 length equals 15 residues. CDR3 region: CASSSDGLAGDEQFF. CDR3 in DNA: TGTGCCAGCTCATCTGATGGACTAGCGGGAGATGAGCAGTTCTTC.

This clonotype was recorded a few times. The gene calls are TRBV20-1 and TRBJ2-7; perhaps TRBD2 as D (6 bases). The CDR3 totals 14 residues. CDR1 is DFQATT and CDR2 is SNEGSKA in the germline V gene (reference sequence). Trimming left V 5 bases short and J 0 bases short, with 14 bases between. For the CDR3, the DNA is TGCAGTGCTTCCATTAGCGGAAACTCCTACGAGCAGTACTTC. As protein: CSASISGNSYEQYF.

The V call is TRBV7-2, the J call TRBJ2-5, with a weak D call TRBD2 (5 bases). The CDR3 totals 14 residues. V lost 4 bases to trimming and J lost 9 bases, with 18 bases between them. The germline V gene has CDR1 SGHTA and CDR2 FQGNSA. The CDR3 DNA reads as TGTGCCAGCAGCTCCGGCGGGCAGAAACGGGCCCAGTACTTC. It translates to CASSSGGQKRAQYF.

In its sample, this clonotype was seen many times. The V and J genes are TRBV25-1 and TRBJ2-7; D not resolved. Trimming stripped 2 bases from V and 4 bases from J, with 6 bases between. The CDR3 has 12 amino acids. Germline CDR1 MGHDK, CDR2 SYGVNS. CDR3 bases: TGTGCCAGCAGTGAAGGGGATTACGAGCAGTACTTC. It codes for CASSEGDYEQYF.

There are many counts of this clonotype. The rearrangement uses TRBV12-3 or TRBV12-4 and TRBJ1-2; 10 bases map to TRBD1. V dropped 8 bases and J dropped 8; count of bases not matched to a gene: 11. CDR3 length: 14 residues. The CDR3 coding sequence is TGTGCCAGCGGAAGACAGGGGGCGGACGGGGGCTACACCTTC. Residues: CASGRQGADGGYTF.

This clonotype has more than one count but fewer than ten. The rearrangement uses TRBV28 and TRBJ1-1; 7 nucleotides line up with TRBD1. The V and J ends lost 6 bases and 4 bases, in that order; junction bases with no gene match: 8. CDR3 size: 14 residues. Germline assignment: CDR1 MDHEN and CDR2 SYDVKM. DNA of the CDR3: TGTGCCAGCAGGCCAGGGGGGGGACGCACTGAAGCTTTCTTT. This translates into CASRPGGGRTEAFF.

This clonotype was seen only a few times. V and J are TRBV4-3 and TRBJ2-2; 9 nucleotides agree with TRBD2. Unmatched junction bases numbered 10, after V lost 1 base and J lost 13 bases. From germline, CDR1 is LGHNA and CDR2 YSLEER. The CDR3 loop spans 15 amino acids. CDR3 nucleotides: TGCGCCAGCAGCCAAGGGGCTAGCGGGAATGCGAGGCTGTTTTTT. This sequence encodes CASSQGASGNARLFF.

This clonotype was recorded a few times. V and J are TRBV24-1 and TRBJ2-3; 8 nucleotides agree with TRBD2. V was pared by 6 bases and J by 3 bases, with 7 bases of the junction left unmatched. The germline CDR1 and CDR2 sequences are KGHDR and SFDVKD. The CDR3 is 15 amino acids. CDR3 DNA: TGTGCCACCAGTAATGGACTAGCCGGTACAGATACGCAGTATTTT. Protein: CATSNGLAGTDTQYF.

V is TRBV6-1 and J is TRBJ2-3; D is perhaps TRBD1 (6 bases). Trimming pared 5 bases from V and 3 bases from J, leaving 15 bases between. The length of the CDR3 is 15 residues. Germline lookup yields CDR1 MNHNS and CDR2 SASEGT. CDR3 protein: CASSPGDPRTDTQYF. CDR3 DNA: TGTGCCAGCAGTCCAGGGGATCCACGGACAGATACGCAGTATTTT.

This clonotype was recorded a few times. V usage is TRBV28 and J usage is TRBJ2-5, with D perhaps matching TRBD1 (5 bases). From germline, CDR1 is MDHEN and CDR2 SYDVKM. V lost 6 bases and J 0 bases, leaving 8 bases between the germline ends. The CDR3 totals 13 residues. In DNA, the CDR3 is TGTGCCAGCAGGAAGACAGACCAAGAGACCCAGTACTTC. This gives the protein CASRKTDQETQYF.

This clonotype was counted a few times. This chain links TRBV7-2 with TRBJ2-1; TRBD2 aligns across 13 bases. Germline CDR1 SGHTA, CDR2 FQGNSA. This CDR3 comprises 17 residues. Trimming cost V 3 bases and J 4 bases; bases outside gene matches: 6. CDR3 loop: CASSLGGTSGTYNEQFF. The CDR3 DNA reads as TGTGCCAGCAGCTTGGGGGGGACTAGCGGGACTTACAATGAGCAGTTCTTC.

The chain combines TRBV30 with TRBJ2-4; D tentatively reads TRBD1 or TRBD2 (5 bases each). Per the germline V gene, CDR1 is GTSNPN and CDR2 is SVGIG (reference sequence). Trimming pared 3 bases from V and 5 bases from J, leaving 14 bases between. CDR3 size: 14 residues. This CDR3 reads CAWSNGAAENIQYF. The CDR3 bases are TGTGCCTGGAGCAACGGGGCCGCGGAAAACATTCAGTACTTC.

There are many counts of this clonotype. The rearrangement joins TRBV29-1 to TRBJ2-3, with D possibly being TRBD2 (5 bases). There are 11 residues in the CDR3. Trimming took off 6 bases at V and 6 bases at J, with 10 bases between the two ends. Germline V lookup: CDR1 SQVTM, CDR2 ANQGSEA. CDR3 amino acids: CSVSTGDTQYF. CDR3 nucleotides: TGCAGCGTCTCAACGGGGGATACGCAGTATTTT.

This clonotype has more than one count but fewer than ten. The CDR3 region has the DNA TGTGCCACCAGCAGGGGAACCCAGGGAGTCCGGCCCCAGCATTTT. The encoded protein is CATSRGTQGVRPQHF. The J gene is TRBJ1-5, the V gene TRBV15; tentatively, D is TRBD1 (5 bases). V lost 3 bases to trimming and J lost 9 bases, with 18 bases between them. CDR1 is LNHNV, CDR2 YYDKDF, per germline (reference sequence). The CDR3 is 15 residues long.

This clonotype has more than one count but fewer than ten. The J gene is TRBJ2-1, the V gene TRBV7-2; the D is unclear. This CDR3 contains 15 residues. Germline V lookup: CDR1 SGHTA, CDR2 FQGNSA. V shed 3 bases and J shed 4 bases, with 13 bases lying between them. In DNA form, the CDR3 reads TGTGCCAGCAGCTTTCGCAATATAAATTACAATGAGCAGTTCTTC. Its translation: CASSFRNINYNEQFF.

This chain joins TRBV4-3 and TRBJ2-2; possibly TRBD2 for D (6 bases). The CDR3 runs 16 residues. The V and J ends lost 1 base and 1 base respectively, with 10 bases between them. Germline CDR1 is LGHNA and CDR2 is YSLEER. CDR3 sequence: CASSQAASENTGELFF. The CDR3 nucleotides read TGCGCCAGCAGCCAAGCAGCTAGCGAGAACACCGGGGAGCTGTTTTTT.

J is TRBJ2-2 and V is TRBV20-1; 7 bases agree with TRBD2. Trimming took 3 bases from V and 3 from J; bases not matched to a gene: 7. The CDR3 has 15 residues. Germline assignment: CDR1 DFQATT and CDR2 SNEGSKA (reference sequence). DNA of the CDR3: TGCAGTGCTAGGGGAGGGTTTTGGGACACCGGGGAGCTGTTTTTT. It yields the protein CSARGGFWDTGELFF.

This clonotype occurred a few times. V gene TRBV28 combines with J gene TRBJ2-3; D is possibly TRBD2 (5 bases). This CDR3 has 15 residues. Germline loops: CDR1 MDHEN, CDR2 SYDVKM. The ends were cut back, 5 bases at V and 1 base at J, with 13 bases in the middle. CDR3 nucleotide sequence: TGTGCCAGCAGTCCCCACCCGCGGGGCACAGATACGCAGTATTTT. Amino acids: CASSPHPRGTDTQYF.

The chain uses TRBV20-1 and TRBJ1-6, with 10 bases matching TRBD1. Germline V gene lookup returns CDR1 DFQATT and CDR2 SNEGSKA (reference sequence). This CDR3 comprises 16 residues. Losses at the gene ends were 0 bases for V and 7 bases for J; bases not matched to a gene: 6. Here the CDR3 DNA reads TGCAGTGCTAGAGATCGGAGGACAGGGGGGAATTCACCCCTCCACTTT. Its protein product is CSARDRRTGGNSPLHF.

This rearrangement joins TRBV7-9 to TRBJ1-1; a weak D match, TRBD1 (5 bases). Germline V gene data show CDR1 as SEHNR and CDR2 as FQNEAQ (reference sequence). V lost 0 bases to trimming and J lost 7 bases, with 9 bases between them. The CDR3 extends over 13 amino acids. CDR3 residues: CASSLASGSEAFF. CDR3 in DNA: TGTGCCAGCAGCTTAGCATCAGGGAGTGAAGCTTTCTTT.

The rearrangement joins TRBV18 to TRBJ2-2; the D gene is possibly TRBD1 (6 bases). Germline CDR1 is KGHSH and CDR2 is LQKENI. V was cut by 4 bases and J by 5 bases, with 14 bases left in between. The CDR3 loop spans 15 amino acids. The CDR3 region is CASSRQGLWTGELFF. The CDR3 DNA reads TGTGCCAGCTCACGTCAGGGGCTGTGGACCGGGGAGCTGTTTTTT.

The V and J genes are TRBV29-1 and TRBJ1-1; the D gene is possibly TRBD1 (5 bases). Trimming removed 6 bases from V and 2 bases from J, with 22 bases in between. The germline V gene encodes CDR1 SQVTM and CDR2 ANQGSEA. The CDR3 extends over 16 amino acids. The CDR3 sequence: CSVPGSSEILNTEAFF. The CDR3 coding sequence is TGCAGCGTCCCAGGGTCCTCAGAGATACTAAACACTGAAGCTTTCTTT. The whole variable domain, remainder taken from reference TRBV29-1 and TRBJ1-1, is SAVISQKPSRDICQRGTSLTIQCQVDSQVTMMFWYRQQPGQSLTLIATANQGSEATYESGFVIDKFPISRPNLTFSTLTVSNMSPEDSSIYLCSVPGSSEILNTEAFFGQGTRLTVV.

This clonotype was picked up a small number of times. This chain joins TRBV15 and TRBJ2-1, with 11 positions matching TRBD2. Germline V lookup: CDR1 LNHNV, CDR2 YYDKDF (reference sequence). This CDR3 has 16 amino acids. V was pared by 5 bases and J by 7 bases, with 10 bases of the junction left unmatched. As DNA, the CDR3 is TGTGCCACCAGCCCCGGGGTTAGCGGGAGGGGAAATGAGCAGTTCTTC. Encoded protein: CATSPGVSGRGNEQFF.